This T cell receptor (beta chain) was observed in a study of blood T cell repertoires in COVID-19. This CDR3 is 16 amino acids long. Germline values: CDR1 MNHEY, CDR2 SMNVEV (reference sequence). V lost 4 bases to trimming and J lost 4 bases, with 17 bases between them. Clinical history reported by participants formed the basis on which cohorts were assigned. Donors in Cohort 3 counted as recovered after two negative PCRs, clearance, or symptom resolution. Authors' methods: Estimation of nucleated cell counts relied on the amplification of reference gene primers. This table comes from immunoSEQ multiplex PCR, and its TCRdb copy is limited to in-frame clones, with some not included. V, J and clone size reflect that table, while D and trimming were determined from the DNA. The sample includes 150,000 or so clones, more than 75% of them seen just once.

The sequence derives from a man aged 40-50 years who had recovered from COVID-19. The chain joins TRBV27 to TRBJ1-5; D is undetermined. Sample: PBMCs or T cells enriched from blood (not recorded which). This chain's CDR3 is CASSSSNGGGNQPQHF. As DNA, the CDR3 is TGTGCCAGCAGTTCCTCGAATGGAGGAGGTAATCAGCCCCAGCATTTT.